This TCR beta chain was profiled in a study of blood T cell repertoires in COVID-19. Profiled with immunoSEQ multiplex PCR; TCRdb holds only in-frame clones, not every one. The sample includes some 300,000 clones, more than 85% of them seen just once. The CDR3 is 15 residues long. The junction had 4 bases not matched to a gene; V was cut back by 4 bases and J by 1 base. The germline V gene has CDR1 SGHVS and CDR2 FQNEAQ. This rearrangement joins TRBV7-8 to TRBJ1-5; 7 bases match TRBD1. What was sequenced was PBMCs or T cells enriched from blood (not recorded which). The sequence was obtained from a woman younger than 45 who had recovered from COVID-19. Written as DNA, the CDR3 is TGTGCCAGCAGCTCGGGACAGAAAAGCAATCAGCCCCAGCATTTT. Translation: CASSSGQKSNQPQHF.